This TCR beta chain was captured by sequencing in a study of patients and donors after allogeneic stem cell transplantation. The CDR3 sequence is 16 residues long. Germline CDR1 and CDR2: SGHTA and FQGNSA. Between the trimmed V and J ends, which lost 7 bases and 2 bases, there was a span of 20 bases. MiXCR, applied by TCRdb to the RT-PCR reads, yields one record per CDR3 protein. The sample has about 960,000 distinct CDR3 sequences, over 15% seen once. The clonotype comes from a human donor who was either an allogeneic HSCT recipient or a stem cell or donor lymphocyte infusion donor (not recorded which). It is not recorded whose cells these are; they may come from a transplant donor. The rearrangement uses TRBV7-2 and TRBJ2-5, with TRBD2 as a possible D gene (6 bases). The sample taken for sequencing was blood, either unsorted or a sorted T cell fraction (not recorded which). CDR3: CASTSKRALSQETQYF. In nucleotides, the CDR3 is TGTGCCAGCACCTCCAAGCGGGCGTTGTCGCAAGAGACCCAGTACTTC.